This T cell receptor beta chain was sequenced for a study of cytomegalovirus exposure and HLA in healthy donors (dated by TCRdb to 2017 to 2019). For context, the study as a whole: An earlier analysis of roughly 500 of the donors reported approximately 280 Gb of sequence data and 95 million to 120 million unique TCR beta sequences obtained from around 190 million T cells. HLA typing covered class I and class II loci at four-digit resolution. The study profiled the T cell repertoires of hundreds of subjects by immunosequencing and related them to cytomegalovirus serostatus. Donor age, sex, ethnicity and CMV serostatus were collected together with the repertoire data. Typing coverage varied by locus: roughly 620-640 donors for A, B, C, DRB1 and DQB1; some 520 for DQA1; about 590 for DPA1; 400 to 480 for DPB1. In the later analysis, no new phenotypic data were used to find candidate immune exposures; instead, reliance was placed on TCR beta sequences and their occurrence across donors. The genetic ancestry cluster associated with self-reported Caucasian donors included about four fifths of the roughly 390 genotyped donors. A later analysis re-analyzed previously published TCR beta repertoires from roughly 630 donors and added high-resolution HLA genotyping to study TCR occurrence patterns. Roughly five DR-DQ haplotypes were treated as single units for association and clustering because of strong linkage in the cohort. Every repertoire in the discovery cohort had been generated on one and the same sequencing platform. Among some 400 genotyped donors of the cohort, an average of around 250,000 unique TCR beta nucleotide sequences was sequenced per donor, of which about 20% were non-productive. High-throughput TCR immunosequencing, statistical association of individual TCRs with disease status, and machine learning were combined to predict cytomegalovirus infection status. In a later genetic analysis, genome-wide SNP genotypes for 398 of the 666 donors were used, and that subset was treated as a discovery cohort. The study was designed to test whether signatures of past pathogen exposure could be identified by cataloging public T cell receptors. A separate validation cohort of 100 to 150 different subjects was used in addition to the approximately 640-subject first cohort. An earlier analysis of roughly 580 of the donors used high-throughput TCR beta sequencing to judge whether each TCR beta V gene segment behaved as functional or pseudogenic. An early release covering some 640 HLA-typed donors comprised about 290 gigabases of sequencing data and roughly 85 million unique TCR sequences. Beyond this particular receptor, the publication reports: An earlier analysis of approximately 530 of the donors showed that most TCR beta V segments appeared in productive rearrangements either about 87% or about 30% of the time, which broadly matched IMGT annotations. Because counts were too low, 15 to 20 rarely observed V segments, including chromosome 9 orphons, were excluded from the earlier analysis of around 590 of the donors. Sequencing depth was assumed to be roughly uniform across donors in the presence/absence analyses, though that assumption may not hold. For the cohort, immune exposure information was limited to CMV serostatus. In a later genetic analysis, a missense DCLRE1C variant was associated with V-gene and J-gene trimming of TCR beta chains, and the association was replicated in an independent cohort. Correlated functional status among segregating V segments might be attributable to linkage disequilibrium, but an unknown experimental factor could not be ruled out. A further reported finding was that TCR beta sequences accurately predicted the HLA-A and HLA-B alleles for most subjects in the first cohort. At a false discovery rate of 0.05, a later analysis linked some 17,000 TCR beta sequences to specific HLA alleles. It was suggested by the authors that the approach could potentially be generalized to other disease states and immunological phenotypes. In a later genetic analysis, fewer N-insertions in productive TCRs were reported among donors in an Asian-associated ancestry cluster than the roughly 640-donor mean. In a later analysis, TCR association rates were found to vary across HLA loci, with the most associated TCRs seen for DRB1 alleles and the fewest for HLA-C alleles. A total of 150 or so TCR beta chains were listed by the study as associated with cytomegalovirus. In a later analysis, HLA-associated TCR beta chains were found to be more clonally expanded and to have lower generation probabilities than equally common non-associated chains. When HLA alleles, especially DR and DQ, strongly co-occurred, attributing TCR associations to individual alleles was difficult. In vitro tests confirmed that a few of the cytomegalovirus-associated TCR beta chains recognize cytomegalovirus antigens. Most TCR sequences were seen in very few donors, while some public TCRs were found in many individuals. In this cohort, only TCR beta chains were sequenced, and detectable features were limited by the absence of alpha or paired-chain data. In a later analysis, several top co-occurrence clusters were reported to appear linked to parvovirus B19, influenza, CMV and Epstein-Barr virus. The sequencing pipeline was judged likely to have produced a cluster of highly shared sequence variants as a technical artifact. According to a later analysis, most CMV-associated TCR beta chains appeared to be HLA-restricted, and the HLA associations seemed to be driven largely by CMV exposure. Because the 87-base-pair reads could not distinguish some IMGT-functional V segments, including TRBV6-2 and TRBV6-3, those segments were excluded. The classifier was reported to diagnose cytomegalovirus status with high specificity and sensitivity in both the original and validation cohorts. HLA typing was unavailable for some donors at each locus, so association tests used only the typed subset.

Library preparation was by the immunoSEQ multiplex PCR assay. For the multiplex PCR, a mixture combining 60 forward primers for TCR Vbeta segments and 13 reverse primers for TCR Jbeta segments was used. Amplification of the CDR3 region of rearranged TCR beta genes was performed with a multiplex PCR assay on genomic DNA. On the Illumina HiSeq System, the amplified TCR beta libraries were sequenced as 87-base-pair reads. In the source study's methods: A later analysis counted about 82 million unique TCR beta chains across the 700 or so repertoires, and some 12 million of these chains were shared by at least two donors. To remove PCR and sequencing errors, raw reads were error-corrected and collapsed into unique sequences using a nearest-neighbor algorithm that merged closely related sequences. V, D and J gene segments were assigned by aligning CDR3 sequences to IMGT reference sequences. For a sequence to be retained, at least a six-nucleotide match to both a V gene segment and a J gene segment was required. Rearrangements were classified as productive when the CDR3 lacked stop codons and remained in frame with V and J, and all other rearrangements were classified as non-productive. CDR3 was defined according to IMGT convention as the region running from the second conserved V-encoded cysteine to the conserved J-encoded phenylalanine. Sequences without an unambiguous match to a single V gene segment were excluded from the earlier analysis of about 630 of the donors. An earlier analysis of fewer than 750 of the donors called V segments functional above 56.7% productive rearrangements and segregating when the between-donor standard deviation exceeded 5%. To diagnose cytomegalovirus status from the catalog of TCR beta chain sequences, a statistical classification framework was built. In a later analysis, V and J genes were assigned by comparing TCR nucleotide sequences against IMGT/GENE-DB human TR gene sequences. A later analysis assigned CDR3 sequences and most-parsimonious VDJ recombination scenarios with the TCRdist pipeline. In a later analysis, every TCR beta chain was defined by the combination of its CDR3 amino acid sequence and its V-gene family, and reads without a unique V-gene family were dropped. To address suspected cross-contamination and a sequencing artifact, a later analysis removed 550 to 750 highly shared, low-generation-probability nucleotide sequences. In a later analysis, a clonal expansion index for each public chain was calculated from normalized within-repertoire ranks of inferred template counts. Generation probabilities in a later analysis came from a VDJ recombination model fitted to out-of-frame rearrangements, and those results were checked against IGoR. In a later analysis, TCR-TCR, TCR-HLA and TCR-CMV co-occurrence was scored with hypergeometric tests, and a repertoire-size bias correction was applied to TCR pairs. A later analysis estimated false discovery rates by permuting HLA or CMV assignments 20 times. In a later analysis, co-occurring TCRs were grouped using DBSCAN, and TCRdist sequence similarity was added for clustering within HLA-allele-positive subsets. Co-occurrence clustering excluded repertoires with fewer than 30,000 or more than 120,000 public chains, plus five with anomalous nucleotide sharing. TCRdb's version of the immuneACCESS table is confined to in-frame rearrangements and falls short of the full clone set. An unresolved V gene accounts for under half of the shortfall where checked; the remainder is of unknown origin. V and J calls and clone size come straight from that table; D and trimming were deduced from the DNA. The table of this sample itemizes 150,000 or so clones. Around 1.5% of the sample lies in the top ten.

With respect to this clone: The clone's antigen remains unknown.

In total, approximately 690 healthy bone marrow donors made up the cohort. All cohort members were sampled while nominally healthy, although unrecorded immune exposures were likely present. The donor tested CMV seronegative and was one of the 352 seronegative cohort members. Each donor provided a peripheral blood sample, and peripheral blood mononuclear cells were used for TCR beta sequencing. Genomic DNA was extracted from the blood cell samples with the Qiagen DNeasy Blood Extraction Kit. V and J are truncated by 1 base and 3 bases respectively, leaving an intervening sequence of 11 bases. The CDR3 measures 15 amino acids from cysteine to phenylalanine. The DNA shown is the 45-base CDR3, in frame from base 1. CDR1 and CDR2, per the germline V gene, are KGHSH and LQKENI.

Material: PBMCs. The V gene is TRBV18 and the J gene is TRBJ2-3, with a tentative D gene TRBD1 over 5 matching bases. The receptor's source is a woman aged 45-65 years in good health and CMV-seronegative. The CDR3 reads CASSPLQARTDTQYF. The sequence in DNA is TGTGCCAGCTCACCACTACAGGCTAGAACAGATACGCAGTATTTT. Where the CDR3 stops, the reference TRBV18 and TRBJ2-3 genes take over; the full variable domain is NAGVMQNPRHLVRRRGQEARLRCSPMKGHSHVYWYRQLPEEGLKFMVYLQKENIIDESGMPKERFSAEFPKEGPSILRIQQVVRGDSAAYFCASSPLQARTDTQYFGPGTRLTVL.